This entry lists 12 T cell receptor beta chains sequenced from one sample in a study of T cells after yellow fever vaccination. TCRdb reprocessed the 5' RACE reads via MiXCR and lists one record per CDR3 protein. The sample contains roughly 400,000 distinct CDR3 sequences, roughly a sixth of which appear only once. Source: PBMCs, taken before the yellow fever booster vaccination. These receptor sequences come from a man aged 18 to 30 who received the YFV17D yellow fever vaccine.

This chain uses TRBV7-2 with TRBJ2-7, with 9 positions matching TRBD2. The CDR3 runs 16 residues. Losses at the gene ends were 3 bases for V and 3 bases for J; bases not matched to a gene: 9. Germline-derived CDR1 and CDR2 are SGHTA and FQGNSA. The CDR3, as DNA: TGTGCCAGCAGCTTCTCCCCGCGGGGGGGCAGCTACGAGCAGTACTTC. It translates to CASSFSPRGGSYEQYF.

The rearrangement uses TRBV12-3 or TRBV12-4 and TRBJ2-2; D is ambiguous. Trimming removed 1 base from V and 7 bases from J, with 13 bases in between. The CDR3 length is 15 residues. The CDR3 reads CASSLEAAGIGELFF. CDR3 DNA: TGTGCCAGCAGTTTAGAAGCCGCCGGTATCGGGGAGCTGTTTTTT.

The chain couples TRBV7-2 to TRBJ1-2; 8 nucleotides line up with TRBD1. Germline V lookup: CDR1 SGHTA, CDR2 FQGNSA. The CDR3 is 15 residues long. V dropped 4 bases and J dropped 7; count of bases not matched to a gene: 11. Here the CDR3 DNA reads TGTGCCAGCAGCTCATCTTTGACAGGGGCGAGTGGCTACACCTTC. The encoded protein is CASSSSLTGASGYTF.

This sequence joins TRBV12-3 or TRBV12-4 and TRBJ2-3; a possible D gene is TRBD2 (6 bases). The V and J ends lost 3 bases and 2 bases respectively, with 9 bases between them. This CDR3 region has 14 residues. CDR3 sequence (DNA): TGTGCCAGCAGTTTTCAACTAGCCACAGATACGCAGTATTTT. It specifies CASSFQLATDTQYF.

This clonotype was counted between two and nine times. The chain uses TRBV7-9 and TRBJ2-7, with TRBD1 matching over 7 bases. CDR3 length equals 16 residues. Germline V lookup: CDR1 SEHNR, CDR2 FQNEAQ (reference sequence). The J segment lost 4 bases and the V segment lost 5 bases, leaving 14 bases of the junction unmatched. The DNA of the CDR3 is TGTGCCAGCAGCCCGGGAACCCCGGGACAGATTTACGAGCAGTACGTC. It is translated as CASSPGTPGQIYEQYV.

This clonotype has only a few counts. V gene TRBV7-2 combines with J gene TRBJ1-4; 12 bases line up with TRBD1. From germline, CDR1 is SGHTA and CDR2 FQGNSA. Unmatched junction bases numbered 19, after V lost 4 bases and J lost 4 bases. The CDR3 is made up of 21 amino acids. CDR3 sequence: CASSSDRDGTGGLRGNEKLFF. The CDR3 bases are TGTGCCAGCAGCTCCGACCGAGACGGGACAGGGGGCTTGAGGGGTAATGAAAAACTGTTTTTT.

This clonotype was seen a few times. J is TRBJ2-1 and V is TRBV7-2; D might be TRBD2 (5 bases). Germline V gene sequence: CDR1 SGHTA, CDR2 FQGNSA. The CDR3 runs 15 residues. Deletions cut 5 bases from V and 0 bases from J, with 11 bases between. This chain's CDR3 is CASSRRGSSYNEQFF. The CDR3 DNA follows: TGTGCCAGCAGCCGCCGAGGGAGCTCCTACAATGAGCAGTTCTTC.

In this sample, this clonotype turned up a few times. The genes are TRBV18 and TRBJ1-3; D remains unclear. Germline V gene sequence: CDR1 KGHSH, CDR2 LQKENI. The CDR3 totals 16 residues. Trimming left V 2 bases short and J 0 bases short, with 11 bases between. The CDR3 DNA reads TGTGCCAGCTCACCATTTGACGGTTCCTCTGGAAACACCATATATTTT. This encodes CASSPFDGSSGNTIYF.

This clonotype came up a few times. V is TRBV7-6 and J is TRBJ2-3; 9 bases agree with TRBD1. This CDR3 is built from 14 residues. Per the germline V gene, CDR1 is SGHVS and CDR2 is FNYEAQ. With 5 bases clipped from V and 4 bases from J, the junction kept 4 bases outside the gene matches. The CDR3 region is CASSAGQGPDTQYF. The CDR3 DNA reads as TGTGCCAGCAGCGCGGGACAGGGCCCAGATACGCAGTATTTT.

The V and J genes are TRBV5-1 and TRBJ2-2; possible D gene TRBD2, 6 bases. From germline, CDR1 is SGHRS and CDR2 YFSETQ. V shed 5 bases and J shed 4 bases, with 12 bases lying between them. The CDR3 spans 14 residues. CDR3 coding DNA: TGCGCCAGCAGAGGACGGGGGTCCACCGGGGAGCTGTTTTTT. Its translation: CASRGRGSTGELFF.

The table lists this clonotype with a few counts. The V gene is TRBV7-9, the J gene TRBJ1-2; 9 bases map to TRBD1. Unmatched junction bases numbered 2, after V lost 2 bases and J lost 7 bases. CDR1 and CDR2 (germline): SEHNR, FQNEAQ (reference sequence). CDR3 size: 13 residues. CDR3 coding DNA: TGTGCCAGCAGCTTACAGGACAGGGGTGGCTACACCTTC. Its protein product is CASSLQDRGGYTF.

This clonotype came up a few times. The chain recombines TRBV7-9 with TRBJ1-4; D unclear. Germline-derived CDR1 and CDR2 are SEHNR and FQNEAQ (reference sequence). The CDR3 runs to 15 residues. Trimming removed 5 bases at V and 0 bases at J, with 10 bases between. CDR3 loop: CASSTLGTTNEKLFF. CDR3 DNA sequence: TGTGCCAGCAGCACGCTCGGCACAACTAATGAAAAACTGTTTTTT.